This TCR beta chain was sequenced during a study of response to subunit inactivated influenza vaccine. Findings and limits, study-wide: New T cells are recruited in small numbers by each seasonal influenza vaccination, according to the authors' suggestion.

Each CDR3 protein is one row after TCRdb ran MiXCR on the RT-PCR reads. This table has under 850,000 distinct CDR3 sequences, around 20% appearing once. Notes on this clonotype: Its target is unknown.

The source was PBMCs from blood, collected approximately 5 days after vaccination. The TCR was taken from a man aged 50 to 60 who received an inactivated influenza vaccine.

The CDR3 DNA reads TGTGCCAGCAGTTCACGCCCCACCGGACTAGCGGTCTCCTACAATGAGCAGTTCTTC. Its protein product is CASSSRPTGLAVSYNEQFF. This chain links TRBV27 with TRBJ2-1; 10 bases match TRBD2. The CDR3 extends over 19 amino acids. V shed 4 bases, J shed 0 bases, and the junction held 12 bases outside the gene matches. Germline CDR1 reads MNHEY; CDR2 reads SMNVEV (reference sequence).